The rows below give T cell receptor beta chains drawn from one sample of a study of long-term antiretroviral therapy in people with HIV. This table comes from immunoSEQ multiplex PCR, and its TCRdb copy is limited to in-frame clones, with some not included. The table shows about 27,000 clones, with 70% to 90% occurring only once. The starting material was unsorted PBMCs, obtained 3 years after starting antiretroviral therapy. The source of these receptors is a man in his forties with HIV. Each CDR3 is given with its conserved first and last residue. D genes are given only for firm matches. Clone size is given for some rows only: seen once, a few or many times, or a class if the clone is expanded.

v_gene: TRBV10-2
j_gene: TRBJ2-2
abundance: .
d_gene: .
CDR3aa: CASSAMGAGELFF
CDR3nt: TGCGCCAGCAGTGCAATGGGAGCCGGGGAGCTGTTTTTT

v_gene: TRBV5-4
j_gene: TRBJ2-7
abundance: .
d_gene: TRBD1
CDR3aa: CASSPSGTGFFGEQYF
CDR3nt: TGTGCCAGCAGTCCATCGGGGACAGGGTTTTTTGGCGAGCAGTACTTC

v_gene: TRBV10-1
j_gene: TRBJ2-2
abundance: .
d_gene: TRBD1
CDR3aa: CASSAGTGGPGELFF
CDR3nt: TGCGCCAGCAGCGCCGGGACAGGGGGTCCCGGGGAGCTGTTTTTT

v_gene: TRBV19
j_gene: TRBJ2-7
abundance: .
d_gene: TRBD2
CDR3aa: CASSIRGTTNEQYF
CDR3nt: TGTGCCAGTAGTATCCGCGGGACTACCAATGAGCAGTACTTC

v_gene: TRBV19
j_gene: TRBJ1-5
abundance: .
d_gene: TRBD1
CDR3aa: CASSPGTGARYENQPQHF
CDR3nt: TGTGCCAGTAGTCCGGGGACAGGGGCACGTTATGAGAATCAGCCCCAGCATTTT

v_gene: TRBV18
j_gene: TRBJ2-2
abundance: .
d_gene: TRBD1
CDR3aa: CASSPRDSDPGELFF
CDR3nt: TGTGCCAGCTCACCACGGGACAGCGACCCCGGGGAGCTGTTTTTT

v_gene: TRBV5-4
j_gene: TRBJ2-6
abundance: .
d_gene: TRBD1
CDR3aa: CASSLGGGQGPNVLTF
CDR3nt: TGTGCCAGCAGCTTGGGGGGGGGACAGGGCCCCAACGTCCTGACTTTC

v_gene: TRBV6-5
j_gene: TRBJ2-5
abundance: once
d_gene: .
CDR3aa: CASSPLLSARETQYF
CDR3nt: TGTGCCAGCAGTCCTCTCCTCAGCGCCCGGGAGACCCAGTACTTC

v_gene: TRBV6-4
j_gene: TRBJ2-4
abundance: .
d_gene: .
CDR3aa: CASSTAPRNIQYF
CDR3nt: TGTGCCAGCAGCACGGCCCCGAGGAACATTCAGTACTTC

v_gene: TRBV5-1
j_gene: TRBJ2-1
abundance: .
d_gene: .
CDR3aa: CASSSSLELPGRNEQFF
CDR3nt: TGCGCCAGCAGCTCGAGCCTCGAGCTCCCCGGCCGCAATGAGCAGTTCTTC

v_gene: TRBV5-4
j_gene: TRBJ1-2
abundance: few
d_gene: .
CDR3aa: CASSFQGGYTF
CDR3nt: TGTGCCAGCAGCTTTCAAGGTGGCTACACCTTC

v_gene: TRBV6-5
j_gene: TRBJ1-4
abundance: .
d_gene: .
CDR3aa: CASSLRDPGEKLFF
CDR3nt: TGTGCCAGCAGTCTAAGGGACCCCGGAGAAAAACTGTTTTTT

v_gene: TRBV19
j_gene: TRBJ2-3
abundance: .
d_gene: .
CDR3aa: CASSIGAGADTQYF
CDR3nt: TGTGCCAGTAGTATAGGGGCAGGCGCAGATACGCAGTATTTT

v_gene: TRBV6-6
j_gene: TRBJ2-5
abundance: .
d_gene: TRBD2
CDR3aa: CASSSGGETQYF
CDR3nt: TGTGCCAGCTCTAGCGGGGGGGAGACCCAGTACTTC

v_gene: TRBV30
j_gene: TRBJ1-5
abundance: once
d_gene: .
CDR3aa: CAWSGGDGNQPQHF
CDR3nt: TGTGCCTGGAGTGGGGGGGATGGCAATCAGCCCCAGCATTTT

v_gene: TRBV27
j_gene: TRBJ2-7
abundance: once
d_gene: .
CDR3aa: CASRRQITSYEQYF
CDR3nt: TGTGCCAGCAGGCGACAGATTACAAGCTACGAGCAGTACTTC

v_gene: TRBV10-3
j_gene: TRBJ1-3
abundance: once
d_gene: TRBD1
CDR3aa: CAISTGTADSGNTIYF
CDR3nt: TGTGCCATCAGTACCGGGACAGCCGACTCTGGAAACACCATATATTTT

v_gene: TRBV5-4
j_gene: TRBJ2-5
abundance: .
d_gene: TRBD2
CDR3aa: CASSLDWLAGVRETQYF
CDR3nt: TGTGCCAGCAGCTTGGATTGGTTAGCGGGAGTTCGAGAGACCCAGTACTTC

v_gene: TRBV5-1
j_gene: TRBJ1-4
abundance: .
d_gene: TRBD1
CDR3aa: CASKTGTGPGSEKLFF
CDR3nt: TGCGCCAGCAAGACCGGGACAGGACCCGGATCTGAAAAACTGTTTTTT

v_gene: TRBV6-5
j_gene: TRBJ1-4
abundance: .
d_gene: .
CDR3aa: CASSYSKGTRGEKLFF
CDR3nt: TGTGCCAGCAGTTACTCGAAGGGAACCCGGGGTGAAAAACTGTTTTTT

v_gene: TRBV28
j_gene: TRBJ2-7
abundance: .
d_gene: .
CDR3aa: CASSFQADTYEQYF
CDR3nt: TGTGCCAGCAGTTTTCAGGCGGATACCTACGAGCAGTACTTC

v_gene: TRBV6-1
j_gene: TRBJ2-7
abundance: .
d_gene: .
CDR3aa: CASIRAATYEQYF
CDR3nt: TGTGCCAGCATAAGGGCGGCCACCTACGAGCAGTACTTC

v_gene: TRBV6-4
j_gene: TRBJ2-3
abundance: .
d_gene: .
CDR3aa: CASSDGQGTDTQYF
CDR3nt: TGTGCCAGCAGTGACGGTCAGGGGACAGATACGCAGTATTTT

v_gene: TRBV7-9
j_gene: TRBJ2-5
abundance: .
d_gene: .
CDR3aa: CASSLARGLETQYF
CDR3nt: TGTGCCAGCAGCCTAGCGAGAGGGTTGGAGACCCAGTACTTC

v_gene: TRBV11-2
j_gene: TRBJ2-3
abundance: .
d_gene: .
CDR3aa: CASSFLPGVADTQYF
CDR3nt: TGTGCCAGCAGCTTTCTTCCGGGAGTAGCAGATACGCAGTATTTT

v_gene: TRBV5-1
j_gene: TRBJ2-7
abundance: .
d_gene: .
CDR3aa: CASRSGDSLGYEQYF
CDR3nt: TGCGCCAGCAGGTCGGGGGATTCCTTAGGGTACGAGCAGTACTTC

v_gene: TRBV11-2
j_gene: TRBJ1-2
abundance: .
d_gene: .
CDR3aa: CASSLVQGNPYGYTF
CDR3nt: TGTGCCAGCAGCTTAGTACAGGGCAACCCATATGGCTACACCTTC

v_gene: TRBV28
j_gene: TRBJ1-3
abundance: .
d_gene: .
CDR3aa: CASSLEILPSSGNTIYF
CDR3nt: TGTGCCAGCAGTTTAGAGATCTTGCCGAGCTCTGGAAACACCATATATTTT

v_gene: TRBV30
j_gene: TRBJ2-1
abundance: .
d_gene: TRBD1
CDR3aa: CAWSGQGARNNEQFF
CDR3nt: TGTGCCTGGAGTGGTCAGGGGGCGAGGAACAATGAGCAGTTCTTC

v_gene: TRBV7-9
j_gene: TRBJ2-3
abundance: .
d_gene: TRBD2
CDR3aa: CASSQAGGITDTQYF
CDR3nt: TGTGCCAGCAGTCAGGCGGGAGGCATCACAGATACGCAGTATTTT

v_gene: TRBV5-1
j_gene: TRBJ2-1
abundance: .
d_gene: TRBD1
CDR3aa: CASSLWDRSDNEQFF
CDR3nt: TGCGCCAGCAGCTTGTGGGACAGGTCCGACAATGAGCAGTTCTTC

v_gene: TRBV29-1
j_gene: TRBJ2-3
abundance: .
d_gene: .
CDR3aa: CSVEGLPIHRDADTQYF
CDR3nt: TGCAGCGTTGAAGGCCTACCTATCCACCGAGATGCAGATACGCAGTATTTT

v_gene: TRBV27
j_gene: TRBJ2-2
abundance: .
d_gene: TRBD2
CDR3aa: CASSTPAGGVTGELFF
CDR3nt: TGTGCCAGCAGTACACCAGCGGGAGGAGTCACCGGGGAGCTGTTTTTT

v_gene: TRBV5-1
j_gene: TRBJ1-2
abundance: .
d_gene: .
CDR3aa: CASEWVEFGSSRFGGTF
CDR3nt: TGCGCCAGCGAGTGGGTGGAATTTGGCAGCTCTAGGTTTGGAGGCACCTTC

v_gene: TRBV7-2
j_gene: TRBJ2-5
abundance: .
d_gene: .
CDR3aa: CASSLIGETQYF
CDR3nt: TGTGCCAGCAGCCTAATCGGGGAGACCCAGTACTTC

v_gene: TRBV7-3
j_gene: TRBJ2-2
abundance: .
d_gene: TRBD2
CDR3aa: CASSLSSGGATGELFF
CDR3nt: TGTGCCAGCAGCTTAAGTAGCGGGGGGGCCACCGGGGAGCTGTTTTTT

v_gene: TRBV11-2
j_gene: TRBJ2-6
abundance: .
d_gene: TRBD2
CDR3aa: CASSRTSGRSSGANVLTF
CDR3nt: TGTGCCAGCAGCCGGACTAGCGGGAGGTCTTCTGGGGCCAACGTCCTGACTTTC

v_gene: TRBV5-1
j_gene: TRBJ2-4
abundance: .
d_gene: .
CDR3aa: CASRDEAGKNIQYF
CDR3nt: TGCGCCAGCAGGGATGAGGCAGGTAAAAACATTCAGTACTTC

v_gene: TRBV5-1
j_gene: TRBJ2-1
abundance: .
d_gene: .
CDR3aa: CASRAENPNEQFF
CDR3nt: TGCGCCAGCAGGGCCGAAAACCCCAATGAGCAGTTCTTC

v_gene: TRBV6-4
j_gene: TRBJ2-3
abundance: few
d_gene: TRBD1
CDR3aa: CASSDGTGGTDTQYF
CDR3nt: TGTGCCAGCAGTGACGGGACAGGGGGCACAGATACGCAGTATTTT

v_gene: TRBV28
j_gene: TRBJ2-7
abundance: .
d_gene: TRBD1
CDR3aa: CASSLGVQGAYEQYF
CDR3nt: TGTGCCAGCAGTTTGGGGGTACAGGGGGCTTACGAGCAGTACTTC

v_gene: TRBV10-3
j_gene: TRBJ2-1
abundance: once
d_gene: TRBD2
CDR3aa: CASTASGTYNEQFF
CDR3nt: TGTGCCAGTACAGCTAGCGGGACTTACAATGAGCAGTTCTTC

v_gene: TRBV6-4
j_gene: TRBJ2-2
abundance: .
d_gene: TRBD2
CDR3aa: CASSSGSTGELFF
CDR3nt: TGTGCCAGCAGTAGCGGGAGCACCGGGGAGCTGTTTTTT

v_gene: TRBV7-9
j_gene: TRBJ2-3
abundance: once
d_gene: .
CDR3aa: CASSPRLGDTQYF
CDR3nt: TGTGCCAGCAGCCCGCGACTGGGGGATACGCAGTATTTT

v_gene: TRBV6-1
j_gene: TRBJ1-2
abundance: .
d_gene: .
CDR3aa: CASSEALLSGSYTF
CDR3nt: TGTGCCAGCAGTGAAGCGCTTCTGTCAGGGTCATACACCTTC

v_gene: TRBV19
j_gene: TRBJ2-3
abundance: .
d_gene: .
CDR3aa: CASSIVGSDTQYF
CDR3nt: TGTGCCAGTAGTATCGTGGGGTCAGATACGCAGTATTTT

v_gene: TRBV29-1
j_gene: TRBJ2-7
abundance: .
d_gene: .
CDR3aa: CSVESIGTPYEQYF
CDR3nt: TGCAGCGTTGAATCCATCGGGACCCCCTACGAGCAGTACTTC

v_gene: TRBV6-5
j_gene: TRBJ1-2
abundance: few
d_gene: TRBD1
CDR3aa: CASSYLNRGQDGGYTF
CDR3nt: TGTGCCAGCAGTTACTTAAACAGGGGGCAGGACGGTGGCTACACCTTC

v_gene: TRBV27
j_gene: TRBJ2-7
abundance: .
d_gene: .
CDR3aa: CASSLSTKGWEQYF
CDR3nt: TGTGCCAGCAGTTTATCGACCAAGGGCTGGGAGCAGTACTTC

v_gene: TRBV2
j_gene: TRBJ2-1
abundance: once
d_gene: TRBD2
CDR3aa: CASRQRTSGNEQFF
CDR3nt: TGTGCCAGCAGGCAAAGGACTAGCGGGAATGAGCAGTTCTTC

v_gene: TRBV5-1
j_gene: TRBJ2-1
abundance: .
d_gene: .
CDR3aa: CASSTGTVYNEQFF
CDR3nt: TGCGCCAGCAGCACCGGGACGGTTTACAATGAGCAGTTCTTC

v_gene: TRBV7-9
j_gene: TRBJ2-7
abundance: few
d_gene: .
CDR3aa: CASSWGYEQYF
CDR3nt: TGTGCCAGCAGCTGGGGTTACGAGCAGTACTTC

v_gene: TRBV6-6
j_gene: TRBJ1-2
abundance: .
d_gene: .
CDR3aa: CASTTGTGTYGYTF
CDR3nt: TGTGCCAGCACTACAGGGACCGGGACCTATGGCTACACCTTC

v_gene: TRBV18
j_gene: TRBJ1-2
abundance: .
d_gene: .
CDR3aa: CASSPVDRTQYGYTF
CDR3nt: TGTGCCAGCTCACCGGTAGACAGGACCCAATATGGCTACACCTTC

v_gene: TRBV19
j_gene: TRBJ2-7
abundance: .
d_gene: .
CDR3aa: CASSPGQPQKQYF
CDR3nt: TGTGCCAGTAGCCCAGGACAGCCGCAGAAGCAGTACTTC

v_gene: TRBV11-3
j_gene: TRBJ1-5
abundance: once
d_gene: .
CDR3aa: CASSLRGPRSNQPQHF
CDR3nt: TGTGCCAGCAGCTTAAGGGGCCCGAGGTCCAATCAGCCCCAGCATTTT